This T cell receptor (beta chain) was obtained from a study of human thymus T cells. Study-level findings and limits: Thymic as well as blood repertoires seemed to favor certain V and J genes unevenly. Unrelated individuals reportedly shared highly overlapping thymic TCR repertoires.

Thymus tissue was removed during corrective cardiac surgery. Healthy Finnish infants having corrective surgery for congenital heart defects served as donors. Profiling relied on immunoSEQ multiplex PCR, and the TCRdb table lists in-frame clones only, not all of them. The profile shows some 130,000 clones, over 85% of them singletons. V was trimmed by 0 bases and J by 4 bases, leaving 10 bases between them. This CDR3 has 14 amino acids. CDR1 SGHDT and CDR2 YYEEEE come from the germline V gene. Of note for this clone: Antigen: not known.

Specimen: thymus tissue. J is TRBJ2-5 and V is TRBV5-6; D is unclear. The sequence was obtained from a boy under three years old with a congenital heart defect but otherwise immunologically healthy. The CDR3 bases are TGTGCCAGCAGCTTGGAAAGGAAGAGAGAGACCCAGTACTTC. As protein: CASSLERKRETQYF.